The 20 T cell receptor beta chains below come from one sample, sequenced in a study of molecular identifiers for immune sequencing clone quantification. TCRdb independently ran MiXCR on the PCR reads; one entry per CDR3 protein. The sample has about half a million distinct CDR3 sequences, around a fifth seen once. The specimen was naive CD8+ T cells from blood, with Jurkat cell RNA spiked in. Stated subset: FACS-sorted CD8+CD4-CCR7+CD45RA+ naive T cells. These receptors all stem from a human donor in good health. Some libraries in this study had Jurkat cell RNA spiked in.

The rearrangement links TRBV4-2 to TRBJ2-3; 10 bases match TRBD2. From germline, CDR1 is LGHNA and CDR2 YNFKEQ. The trim removed 1 base at V and 4 bases at J, leaving 8 bases unmatched. CDR3 length: 17 residues. CDR3 nucleotides: TGTGCCAGCAGCCAAGTTCCTAGCGGGAGTTTGGCAGATACGCAGTATTTT. The encoded protein is CASSQVPSGSLADTQYF.

This clonotype was observed a few times. The chain carries TRBV4-2 and TRBJ1-5; D call uncertain. The CDR3 runs 12 residues. V was clipped by 4 bases and J by 7 bases, with 8 bases between them. Germline V gives CDR1 LGHNA, CDR2 YNFKEQ. The CDR3 here is CASSLREQPQHF. The CDR3 DNA sequence: TGTGCCAGCAGCCTCAGAGAGCAGCCCCAGCATTTT.

Details on this clonotype: A much larger clone differs by one base, so this may be a read error. The conserved final phenylalanine or tryptophan is absent from the CDR3, which likely points to a read error. This rearrangement joins TRBV6-2 or TRBV6-3 to TRBJ2-3; D is ambiguous. CDR3 length: 12 residues. The germline gives CDR1 MNHEY, CDR2 SVGEGT. The V gene lost 3 bases and the J gene lost 6 bases, with 7 bases spanning the gap. The chain's CDR3 is CASSYGLDTQYS. For the CDR3, the DNA is TGTGCCAGCAGTTATGGGCTGGATACGCAGTATTCT.

This clonotype was seen ten or more times. The chain couples TRBV4-3 to TRBJ1-5, with D unclear. Germline CDR1 reads LGHNA; CDR2 reads YSLEER. V was shortened by 0 bases and J by 1 base, with 4 bases between the two germline ends. CDR3 length: 14 amino acids. This CDR3 reads CASSQDASNQPQHF. The CDR3 bases are TGCGCCAGCAGCCAAGATGCGAGCAATCAGCCCCAGCATTTT.

This clonotype was observed many times. The chain couples TRBV6-6 to TRBJ1-2; no reliable D call. Trimming cost V 2 bases and J 8 bases, with 9 bases left between them. The germline gives CDR1 MNHNY, CDR2 SVGAGI (reference sequence). The CDR3 contains 12 residues. This CDR3 is CASSYSSRGYTF. The CDR3 DNA sequence: TGTGCCAGCAGTTACAGTTCGCGCGGCTACACCTTC.

The V call is TRBV11-2, the J call TRBJ2-1; maybe TRBD2 (6 bases). V was shortened by 0 bases and J by 6 bases, with 9 bases between the two germline ends. The CDR3 extends over 14 amino acids. CDR1 and CDR2 from the germline V gene are SGHAT and FQNNGV. The CDR3 reads CASSLDLGGNEQFF. CDR3 bases: TGTGCCAGCAGCTTAGATCTGGGGGGCAATGAGCAGTTCTTC.

This clonotype was recorded at least ten times. CDR3 in amino acids: CASRQGAHEQYF. In DNA, the CDR3 is TGTGCCAGCCGACAGGGTGCCCACGAGCAGTACTTC. The chain joins TRBV19 to TRBJ2-7; TRBD1 agrees at 7 bases. The CDR3 has 12 amino acids. CDR1 and CDR2 from the germline V gene are LNHDA and SQIVND (reference sequence). Unmatched junction bases numbered 7, after V lost 9 bases and J lost 5 bases.

This clonotype has just one count. One base away lies a much larger clone, so this may be a sequencing read error. V is TRBV5-6 and J is TRBJ1-1; the D gene is possibly TRBD1 (6 bases). From germline, CDR1 is SGHDT and CDR2 YYEEEE. This CDR3 is built from 12 residues. For the CDR3, the DNA is TGTGCCAGCAGCCACGGGGGGCCTGTTGCTCTCTTT. Protein: CASSHGGPVALF.

This clonotype appeared a few times. Given a much more abundant clone one base away, this may be a read error. This chain connects TRBV19 to TRBJ1-5; D remains ambiguous. This CDR3 is 12 amino acids long. Germline CDR1 reads LNHDA; CDR2 reads SQIVND (reference sequence). The CDR3: CAGSIGNQPQHF. Written as DNA, the CDR3 is TGTGCCGGTAGTATAGGCAATCAGCCCCAGCATTTT.

The table lists this clonotype with a count of one. Just one base apart from a much larger clone, this may be a read error. The chain joins TRBV2 to TRBJ2-3, with D possibly being TRBD2 (6 bases). Germline V CDR1 and CDR2: SNHLY, FYNNEI. V shed 11 bases and J shed 8 bases, with 14 bases lying between them. The CDR3 runs to 11 residues. The CDR3 DNA sequence: TGTGCCGGCGGGGACGCCGGTACGCAGTATTTT. Its translation is CAGGDAGTQYF.

At least ten counts were recorded for this clonotype. This chain links TRBV5-1 with TRBJ1-1; the D is unclear. This CDR3 comprises 15 residues. The V gene's germline CDR1 is SGHRS and CDR2 YFSETQ. V was shortened by 1 base and J by 3 bases, with 13 bases between the two germline ends. CDR3 region: CASSLMRGLDTEAFF. The DNA of the CDR3 is TGCGCCAGCAGCTTGATGCGGGGTTTGGACACTGAAGCTTTCTTT.

Comments on this clonotype: One base away lies a much larger clone, so this may be a sequencing read error. The rearrangement uses TRBV7-2 and TRBJ2-2; TRBD1 is a possible D gene (6 bases). The CDR3 contains 13 residues. CDR1 and CDR2 (germline): SGHTA, FQGNSA. The CDR3 spells CASSPARRGGLFF. CDR3 DNA sequence: TGTGCCAGCAGCCCAGCAAGGCGAGGGGGGCTGTTTTTT.

This chain uses TRBV12-3 or TRBV12-4 with TRBJ2-3, with 7 nucleotides matching TRBD1. Trimming removed 6 bases from V and 0 bases from J; junction bases left unmatched: 9. The CDR3 length is 16 residues. CDR3 bases: TGTGCCAGCAGATCGGGACAGAGCCCTAGCACAGATACGCAGTATTTT. This sequence encodes CASRSGQSPSTDTQYF.

The V gene is TRBV15, the J gene TRBJ2-2; D may match TRBD1 or TRBD2 (5 bases each). Trimming pared 7 bases from V and 2 bases from J, leaving 17 bases between. The germline V gene has CDR1 LNHNV and CDR2 YYDKDF (reference sequence). CDR3 size: 16 residues. CDR3 loop: CATTRDGTSNTGELFF. CDR3 DNA sequence: TGTGCCACCACCCGGGACGGGACGAGTAACACCGGGGAGCTGTTTTTT.

This clonotype was observed at least ten times. This CDR3 is CASSYSGSRTEAFF. CDR3 DNA: TGTGCCAGCAGTTACTCAGGGAGCCGCACTGAAGCTTTCTTT. The chain has TRBV6-5 and TRBJ1-1; no definite D call. Per germline, CDR1 MNHEY and CDR2 SVGAGI. V was shortened by 0 bases and J by 4 bases, with 9 bases between the two germline ends. This CDR3 has 14 amino acids.

The rearrangement joins TRBV7-8 to TRBJ2-7; D is perhaps TRBD2 (6 bases). Trimming removed 4 bases at V and 4 bases at J, with 14 bases between. Germline V gene sequence: CDR1 SGHVS, CDR2 FQNEAQ. The CDR3 totals 14 residues. The CDR3 nucleotides are TGTGCCAGCAGCTGGGTGGTCGGGGGATACGAGCAGTACTTC. The encoded protein is CASSWVVGGYEQYF.

As concerns this clonotype: A much bigger clone sits one base away, suggesting this may be a read error. This CDR3 fails to terminate in the conserved phenylalanine or tryptophan, so it likely reflects a read error. The V gene is TRBV7-8, the J gene TRBJ1-6; TRBD1 might be the D (5 bases). Per germline, CDR1 SGHVS and CDR2 FQNEAQ. V was trimmed by 1 base and J by 4 bases, leaving 14 bases between them. The CDR3 consists of 17 residues. The CDR3 loop is CASSLVGQGAYNSPLHS. The CDR3 DNA is TGTGCCAGCAGCTTAGTGGGGCAGGGTGCTTATAATTCACCCCTCCACTCT.

Comments on this clonotype: With a much larger clone just one base away, this may be a read error. The chain carries TRBV6-6 and TRBJ1-1, with D uncertain. This CDR3 comprises 14 residues. The V end lost 5 bases, the J end lost 3 bases, and 13 bases lay between the germline ends. The germline V gene encodes CDR1 MNHNY and CDR2 SVGAGI (reference sequence). In nucleotides, the CDR3 is TGTGCCAGCAGTCACGGTTCGAGGTACACTGAAGCTTTCTTT. Encoded protein: CASSHGSRYTEAFF.

This clonotype was seen many times. The V and J genes are TRBV4-1 and TRBJ2-5, with a weak D call TRBD1 (6 bases). The CDR3 length is 14 residues. With 1 base removed from V and 3 bases from J, the gap between germline ends came to 9 bases. The germline V gene has CDR1 MGHRA and CDR2 YSYEKL. CDR3 amino acids: CASSQVPGEETQYF. As DNA, the CDR3 is TGCGCCAGCAGCCAAGTCCCAGGGGAAGAGACCCAGTACTTC.

Comment on this clonotype: Just one base apart from a much larger clone, this may be a read error. The chain couples TRBV19 to TRBJ2-4, with D maybe TRBD1 (6 bases). There are 14 residues in the CDR3. Germline values: CDR1 LNHDA, CDR2 SQIVND (reference sequence). V lost 5 bases to trimming and J lost 7 bases, with 15 bases between them. CDR3 bases: TGTGCCAGTAGTTCCCTCAGGGGTTCGAACATTCAGTACTTC. As protein: CASSSLRGSNIQYF.